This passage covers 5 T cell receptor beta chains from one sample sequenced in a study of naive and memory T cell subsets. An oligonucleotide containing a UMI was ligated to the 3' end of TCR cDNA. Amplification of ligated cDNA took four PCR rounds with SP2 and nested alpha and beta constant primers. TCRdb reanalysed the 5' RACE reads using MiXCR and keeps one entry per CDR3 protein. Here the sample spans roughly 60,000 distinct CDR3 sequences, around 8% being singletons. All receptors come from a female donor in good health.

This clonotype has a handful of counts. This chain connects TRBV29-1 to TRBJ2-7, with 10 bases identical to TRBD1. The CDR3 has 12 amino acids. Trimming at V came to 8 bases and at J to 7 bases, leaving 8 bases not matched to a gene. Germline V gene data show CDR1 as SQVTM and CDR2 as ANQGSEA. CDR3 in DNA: TGCAGCTTTTTGGGACAGGGGCGAGAGCAGTACTTC. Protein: CSFLGQGREQYF.

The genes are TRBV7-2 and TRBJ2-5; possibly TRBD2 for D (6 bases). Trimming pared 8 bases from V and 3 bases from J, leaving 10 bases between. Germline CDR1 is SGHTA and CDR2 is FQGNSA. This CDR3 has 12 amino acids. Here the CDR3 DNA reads TGTGCCAGCGGGGACTTTAAAGAGACCCAGTACTTC. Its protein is CASGDFKETQYF. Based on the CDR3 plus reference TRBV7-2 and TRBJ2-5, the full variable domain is GAGVSQSPSNKVTEKGKDVELRCDPISGHTALYWYRQSLGQGLEFLIYFQGNSAPDKSGLPSDRFSAERTGGSVSTLTIQRTQQEDSAVYLCASGDFKETQYFGPGTRLLVL.

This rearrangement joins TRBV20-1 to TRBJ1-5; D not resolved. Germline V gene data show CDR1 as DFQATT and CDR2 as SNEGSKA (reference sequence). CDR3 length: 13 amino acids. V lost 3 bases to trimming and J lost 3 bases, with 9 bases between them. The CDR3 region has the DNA TGCAGTGCTAGCGGGGTTAACAATCAGCCCCAGCATTTT. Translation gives CSASGVNNQPQHF.

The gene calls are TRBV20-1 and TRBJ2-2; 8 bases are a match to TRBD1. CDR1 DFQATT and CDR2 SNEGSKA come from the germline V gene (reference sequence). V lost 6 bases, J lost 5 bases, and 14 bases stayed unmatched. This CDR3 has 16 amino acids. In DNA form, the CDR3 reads TGCAGTGCCAGGGGTCCGGGACAGGAAAAGACCGGGGAGCTGTTTTTT. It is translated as CSARGPGQEKTGELFF.

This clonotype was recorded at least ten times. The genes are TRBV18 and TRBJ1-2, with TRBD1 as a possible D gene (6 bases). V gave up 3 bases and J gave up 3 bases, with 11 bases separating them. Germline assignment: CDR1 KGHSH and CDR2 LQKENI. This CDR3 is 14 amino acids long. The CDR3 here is CASSPGDTYYGYTF. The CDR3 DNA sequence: TGTGCCAGCTCACCTGGGGACACCTACTATGGCTACACCTTC.